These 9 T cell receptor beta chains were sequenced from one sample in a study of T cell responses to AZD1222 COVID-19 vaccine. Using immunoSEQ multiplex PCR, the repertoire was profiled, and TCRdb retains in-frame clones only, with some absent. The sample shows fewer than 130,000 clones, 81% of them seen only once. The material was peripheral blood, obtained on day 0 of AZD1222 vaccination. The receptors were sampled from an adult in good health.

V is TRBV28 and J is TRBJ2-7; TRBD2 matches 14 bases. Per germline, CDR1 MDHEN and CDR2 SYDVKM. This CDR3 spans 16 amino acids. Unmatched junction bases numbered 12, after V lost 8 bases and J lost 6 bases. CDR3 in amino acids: CASGNPGLAGVSEQYF. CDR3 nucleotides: TGTGCCAGCGGAAACCCGGGACTAGCGGGAGTCAGCGAGCAGTACTTC.

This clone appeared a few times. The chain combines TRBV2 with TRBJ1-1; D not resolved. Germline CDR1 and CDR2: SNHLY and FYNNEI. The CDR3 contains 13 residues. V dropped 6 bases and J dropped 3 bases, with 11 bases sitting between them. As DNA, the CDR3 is TGTGCCAGCAGAGGGAGGCCGGACACTGAAGCTTTCTTT. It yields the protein CASRGRPDTEAFF. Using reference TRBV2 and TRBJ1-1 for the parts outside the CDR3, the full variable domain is EPEVTQTPSHQVTQMGQEVILRCVPISNHLYFYWYRQILGQKVEFLVSFYNNEISEKSEIFDDQFSVERPDGSNFTLKIRSTKLEDSAMYFCASRGRPDTEAFFGQGTRLTVV.

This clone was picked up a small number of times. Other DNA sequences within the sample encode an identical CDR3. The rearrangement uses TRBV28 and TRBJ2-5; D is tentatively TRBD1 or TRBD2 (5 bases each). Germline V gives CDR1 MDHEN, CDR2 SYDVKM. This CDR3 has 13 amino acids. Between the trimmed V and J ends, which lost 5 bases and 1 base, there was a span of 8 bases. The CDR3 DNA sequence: TGTGCCAGCAGTCTAGGGACCCAAGAGACCCAGTACTTC. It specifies CASSLGTQETQYF.

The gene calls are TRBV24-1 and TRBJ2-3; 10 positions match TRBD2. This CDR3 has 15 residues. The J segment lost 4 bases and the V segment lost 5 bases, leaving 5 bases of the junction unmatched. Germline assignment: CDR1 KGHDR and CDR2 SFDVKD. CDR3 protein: CATSAASGRPDTQYF. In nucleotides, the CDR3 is TGTGCCACCAGTGCCGCTAGCGGGAGACCAGATACGCAGTATTTT.

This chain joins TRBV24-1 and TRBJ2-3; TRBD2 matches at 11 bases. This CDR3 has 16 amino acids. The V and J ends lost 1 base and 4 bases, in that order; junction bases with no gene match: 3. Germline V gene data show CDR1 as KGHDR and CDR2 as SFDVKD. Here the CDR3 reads CATSDFLAGGADTQYF. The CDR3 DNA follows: TGTGCCACCAGTGATTTCCTAGCGGGAGGTGCAGATACGCAGTATTTT.

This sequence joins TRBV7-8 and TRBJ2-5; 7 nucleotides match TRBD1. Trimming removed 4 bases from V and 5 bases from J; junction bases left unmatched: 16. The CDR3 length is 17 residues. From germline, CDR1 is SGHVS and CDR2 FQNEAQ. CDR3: CASSYRTGYQVGETQYF. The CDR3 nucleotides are TGTGCCAGCAGCTATAGGACAGGATACCAGGTTGGGGAGACCCAGTACTTC.

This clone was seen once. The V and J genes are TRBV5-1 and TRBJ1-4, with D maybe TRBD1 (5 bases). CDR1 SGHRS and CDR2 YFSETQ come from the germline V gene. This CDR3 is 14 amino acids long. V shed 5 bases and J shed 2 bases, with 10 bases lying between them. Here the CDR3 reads CASSKGHTNEKLFF. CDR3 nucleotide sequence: TGCGCCAGCAGTAAGGGGCACACTAATGAAAAACTGTTTTTT. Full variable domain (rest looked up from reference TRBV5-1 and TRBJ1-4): KAGVTQTPRYLIKTRGQQVTLSCSPISGHRSVSWYQQTPGQGLQFLFEYFSETQRNKGNFPGRFSGRQFSNSRSEMNVSTLELGDSALYLCASSKGHTNEKLFFGSGTQLSVL.

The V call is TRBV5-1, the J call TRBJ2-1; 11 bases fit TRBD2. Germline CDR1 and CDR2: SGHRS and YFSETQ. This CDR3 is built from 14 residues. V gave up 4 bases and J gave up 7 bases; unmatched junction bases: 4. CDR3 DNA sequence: TGCGCCAGCAGCCCTAGCGGGAGGAGAAATGAGCAGTTCTTC. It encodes CASSPSGRRNEQFF.

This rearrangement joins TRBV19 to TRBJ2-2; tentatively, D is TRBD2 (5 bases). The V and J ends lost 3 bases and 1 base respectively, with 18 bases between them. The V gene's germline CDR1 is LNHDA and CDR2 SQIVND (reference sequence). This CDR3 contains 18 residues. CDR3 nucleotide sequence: TGTGCCAGTAGTATCGAGACTTTTGGCGGAGGGAACACCGGGGAGCTGTTTTTT. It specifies CASSIETFGGGNTGELFF.